The source of this T cell receptor (beta chain) is a study of identical twins. This clonotype was recorded at least ten times. Antigen specificity is unknown. Study-level points and caveats: Out-of-frame TCR alpha sharing observed in monozygotic twins exceeded model estimates. Insertions were reduced in abundant cord blood beta clonotypes but not in memory repertoires. Sequences that were out-of-frame, alpha and twin-shared displayed an excess of low generation probability. Zero-insertion analyses could be partly confounded by invariant MAIT and iNKT cells.

TCRdb fed the 5' RACE reads into MiXCR, producing one record per CDR3 protein. This table has around 340,000 distinct CDR3 sequences, approximately 8.8% appearing once. Trimming pared 5 bases from V and 0 bases from J, leaving 10 bases between. Germline CDR1 is SSHAT and CDR2 is FNYEAQ (reference sequence). The CDR3 contains 15 residues. The sequenced sample consisted of naive T cells sorted from blood. This TCR was sampled from a woman aged 45-65 years in good health. This chain links TRBV7-7 with TRBJ1-4; D gene uncertain. This chain's CDR3 is CASSRGLATNEKLFF. CDR3 nucleotide sequence: TGTGCCAGCAGCCGAGGGCTTGCAACTAATGAAAAACTGTTTTTT.